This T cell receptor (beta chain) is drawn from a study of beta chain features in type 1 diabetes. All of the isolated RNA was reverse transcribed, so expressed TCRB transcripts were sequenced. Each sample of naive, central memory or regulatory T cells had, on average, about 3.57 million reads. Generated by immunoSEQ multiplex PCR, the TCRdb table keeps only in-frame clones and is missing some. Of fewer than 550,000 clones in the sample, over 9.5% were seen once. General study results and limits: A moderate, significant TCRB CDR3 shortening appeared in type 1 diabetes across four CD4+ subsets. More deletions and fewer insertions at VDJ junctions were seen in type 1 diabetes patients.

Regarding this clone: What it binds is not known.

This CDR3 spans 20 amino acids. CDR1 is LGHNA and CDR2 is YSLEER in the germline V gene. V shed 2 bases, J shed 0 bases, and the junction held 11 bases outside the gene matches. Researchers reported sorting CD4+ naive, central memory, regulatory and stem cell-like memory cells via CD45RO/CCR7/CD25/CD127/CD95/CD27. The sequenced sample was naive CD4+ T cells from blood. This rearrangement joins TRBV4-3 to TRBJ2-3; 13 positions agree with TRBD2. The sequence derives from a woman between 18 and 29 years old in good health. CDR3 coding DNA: TGCGCCAGCAGCCAAATCGCCGGGACTAGCGGGGCAGCTAGCACAGATACGCAGTATTTT. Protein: CASSQIAGTSGAASTDTQYF.